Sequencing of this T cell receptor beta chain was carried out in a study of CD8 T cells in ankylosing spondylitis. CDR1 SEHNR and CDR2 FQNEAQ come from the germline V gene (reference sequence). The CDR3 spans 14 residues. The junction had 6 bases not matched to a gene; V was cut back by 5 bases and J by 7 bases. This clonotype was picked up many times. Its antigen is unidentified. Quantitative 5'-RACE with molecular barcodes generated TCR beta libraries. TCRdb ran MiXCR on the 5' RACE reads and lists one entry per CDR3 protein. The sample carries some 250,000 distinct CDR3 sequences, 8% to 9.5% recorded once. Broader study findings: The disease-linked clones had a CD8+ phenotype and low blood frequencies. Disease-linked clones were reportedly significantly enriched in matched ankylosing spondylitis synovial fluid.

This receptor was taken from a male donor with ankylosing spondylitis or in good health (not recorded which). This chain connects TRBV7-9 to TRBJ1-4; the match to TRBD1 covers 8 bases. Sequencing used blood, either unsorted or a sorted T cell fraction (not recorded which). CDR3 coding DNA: TGTGCCAGCAGCCCACCGGACAGGGCTGAAAAACTGTTTTTT. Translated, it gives CASSPPDRAEKLFF.